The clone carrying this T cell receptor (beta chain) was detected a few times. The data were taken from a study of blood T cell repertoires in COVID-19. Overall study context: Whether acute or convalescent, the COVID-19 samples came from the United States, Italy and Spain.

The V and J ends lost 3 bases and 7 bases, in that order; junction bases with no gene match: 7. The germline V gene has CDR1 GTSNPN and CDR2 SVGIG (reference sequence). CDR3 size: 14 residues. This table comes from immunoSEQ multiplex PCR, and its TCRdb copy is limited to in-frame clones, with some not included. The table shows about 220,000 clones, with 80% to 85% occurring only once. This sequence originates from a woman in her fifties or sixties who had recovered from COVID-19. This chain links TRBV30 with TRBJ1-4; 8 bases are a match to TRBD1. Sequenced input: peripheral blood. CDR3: CAWRRTGTIEKLFF. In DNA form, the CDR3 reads TGTGCCTGGAGGCGGACAGGGACCATTGAAAAACTGTTTTTT.